The next 2 T cell receptor beta chains were all read from a single sample in a study of shared clonotypes between healthy human individuals. Libraries were prepared by immunoSEQ multiplex PCR; TCRdb keeps only in-frame clonotypes and omits some of them. The repertoire includes 1,400,000 or so clones, 97% to 99% of them detected once, and over 0.3% sits in the top ten. Sequencing was done on a sample of naive CD4+ T cells sorted from blood. Noted subset: CD45RA+ positively selected. The receptors were gathered from a young man in good health.

The chain is built from TRBV5-4 and TRBJ2-3, with 9 bases identical to TRBD2. CDR3 size: 12 residues. J gave up 12 bases and V 4 bases, and 6 bases lay outside the gene matches. CDR1 SGHNT and CDR2 YYREEE come from the germline V gene (reference sequence). CDR3 nucleotide sequence: TGTGCCAGCAGCCCGGCGGGAGGGCCCCAGTATTTT. This translates into CASSPAGGPQYF.

This chain joins TRBV11-1 and TRBJ2-1, with 8 bases fitting TRBD2. The V gene end was trimmed by 6 bases and the J gene end by 7 bases; junction bases not matched to a gene: 11. Per the germline V gene, CDR1 is SGHAT and CDR2 is FQDESV (reference sequence). This CDR3 comprises 15 residues. Here the CDR3 DNA reads TGTGCCAGCAGGGGGACTAGAATGGCCCTTAATGAGCAGTTCTTC. It is translated as CASRGTRMALNEQFF.